This TCR beta chain came from a study of somatic mutations in cytotoxic T cells in rheumatoid arthritis. Study at large: The researchers flow-sorted some T-cell populations stained with V beta antibodies and got nearly 100% purity, and these included V beta1+ cells sequenced for TCRB. Findings and caveats of the study: Rheumatoid arthritis patients, but not healthy controls, exhibited increasing CD8+ clonality with age.

This CDR3 contains 15 residues. V was clipped by 3 bases and J by 0 bases, with 8 bases between them. Germline loops: CDR1 MNHNS, CDR2 SASEGT. Libraries were prepared by immunoSEQ multiplex PCR; TCRdb keeps only in-frame clonotypes and omits some of them. Altogether more than 4,500 clones are present, 60% to 80% being singletons, with the ten largest covering over 25%. Worth noting for this clone: What it binds is unknown.

The receptor's source is an adult with rheumatoid arthritis. Sequencing used CD8+ T cells sorted from blood. V is TRBV6-1 and J is TRBJ1-4; no reliable D call. CDR3 amino acids: CASSERGPTNEKLFF. The CDR3 region has the DNA TGTGCCAGCAGTGAGCGCGGTCCAACTAATGAAAAACTGTTTTTT.